These 31 T cell receptor beta chains were sequenced from one sample in a study of blood T cell repertoires in COVID-19 (dated by TCRdb to about 2020). The library was produced with the immunoSEQ multiplex PCR assay. The table comes from immuneACCESS by way of TCRdb, which keeps in-frame sequences with V and J called. Part of the clones is missing from these tables; in studies checked, under half for an unresolved V gene and the rest for unknown reasons. In all, the sample holds about 250,000 clones, and 88% of those were seen once. The ten most abundant clones make up about 5.9% of the sample. The specimen was peripheral blood. The source is a woman aged 25 to 45 with COVID-19, enrolled during active disease.

The chain couples TRBV29-1 to TRBJ1-2; TRBD1 agrees at 7 bases. Unmatched junction bases numbered 7, after V lost 3 bases and J lost 6 bases. Per the germline V gene, CDR1 is SQVTM and CDR2 is ANQGSEA. The CDR3 is 13 residues long. The CDR3 DNA sequence: TGCAGCGTTGATCTAGGGGGCGCGAATGGCTACACCTTC. This translates into CSVDLGGANGYTF.

The chain's CDR3 is CASSPTGTEETQYF. The CDR3 DNA reads TGTGCCAGCTCACCAACAGGGACCGAAGAGACCCAGTACTTC. The J gene is TRBJ2-5, the V gene TRBV18; perhaps TRBD1 as D (6 bases). Trimming shortened V by 2 bases and J by 3 bases, and 10 bases separated the two germline ends. The CDR3 is 14 amino acids. CDR1 is KGHSH and CDR2 is LQKENI in the germline V gene.

V and J are TRBV18 and TRBJ2-3, with 7 positions matching TRBD2. Germline CDR1 is KGHSH and CDR2 is LQKENI. The J segment lost 9 bases and the V segment lost 0 bases, leaving 3 bases of the junction unmatched. The CDR3 has 13 amino acids. CDR3 in DNA: TGTGCCAGCTCACCACCGGGGGGGGAGACGCAGTATTTT. Translation gives CASSPPGGETQYF.

The chain recombines TRBV1 with TRBJ2-7; the D call in the table, TRBD2, was not verified against the DNA. TRBV1 is a pseudogene segment. The CDR3 totals 19 residues. CDR3 sequence: CTSSQECSAAGGPHYEQYV. In nucleotides, the CDR3 is TGCACCAGCAGCCAAGAGTGTTCGGCGGCGGGAGGGCCCCACTACGAGCAGTACGTC.

The J gene is TRBJ2-7, the V gene TRBV6-1; 7 bases align to TRBD1. The length of the CDR3 is 12 residues. Germline-derived CDR1 and CDR2 are MNHNS and SASEGT. Trimming removed 3 bases from V and 7 bases from J; junction bases left unmatched: 3. CDR3 in DNA: TGTGCCAGCAGTGAGCCAGGGGGAGAGCAGTACTTC. Translating it yields CASSEPGGEQYF.

This chain links TRBV24-1 with TRBJ1-1; D gene unclear. The CDR3 contains 13 residues. Looked up from germline, CDR1 is KGHDR and CDR2 is SFDVKD. Trimming left V 0 bases short and J 7 bases short, with 8 bases between. The CDR3 region has the DNA TGTGCCACCAGTGATTTGTACTACGGTGAAGCTTTCTTT. Its protein product is CATSDLYYGEAFF.

The V and J genes are TRBV5-6 and TRBJ2-3, with D uncertain. From germline, CDR1 is SGHDT and CDR2 YYEEEE. The V end was cut by 0 bases, the J end by 6 bases, with 14 bases between. The CDR3 extends over 15 amino acids. CDR3 sequence (DNA): TGTGCCAGCAGCTTGGTCCCCTCCCTGGAGGATACGCAGTATTTT. It encodes CASSLVPSLEDTQYF.

This rearrangement joins TRBV5-6 to TRBJ2-4; 8 bases agree with TRBD1. V was pared by 1 base and J by 6 bases, with 3 bases of the junction left unmatched. Germline CDR1 and CDR2: SGHDT and YYEEEE. CDR3 length: 14 amino acids. The CDR3 nucleotides read TGTGCCAGCAGCTTGTTTACAGGGGGAAACATTCAGTACTTC. It encodes CASSLFTGGNIQYF.

This clone showed up just a few times. The J gene is TRBJ2-7, the V gene TRBV9; 7 bases fit TRBD2. J was trimmed by 3 bases and V by 2 bases; bases with no gene match: 8. The CDR3 length is 15 residues. Germline CDR1 is SGDLS and CDR2 is YYNGEE. The CDR3 DNA follows: TGTGCCAGCAGCGTTGCGGGACTACCCAACTACGAGCAGTACTTC. It translates to CASSVAGLPNYEQYF.

The J gene is TRBJ1-5, the V gene TRBV7-2, with 9 bases identical to TRBD1. Germline CDR1 reads SGHTA; CDR2 reads FQGNSA. J was trimmed by 7 bases and V by 5 bases; bases with no gene match: 9. This CDR3 comprises 15 residues. The CDR3 spells CASSRTGQGEQPQHF. The CDR3 DNA sequence: TGTGCCAGCAGCCGGACGGGACAGGGTGAACAGCCCCAGCATTTT.

This clone has a single count. The genes are TRBV19 and TRBJ2-7, with 9 bases aligning to TRBD2. The CDR3 has 16 residues. V dropped 5 bases and J dropped 4; count of bases not matched to a gene: 12. Germline V lookup: CDR1 LNHDA, CDR2 SQIVND (reference sequence). Here the CDR3 reads CASSPVTSGPTYEQYF. The CDR3 DNA follows: TGTGCCAGTAGTCCCGTTACTAGCGGGCCCACTTACGAGCAGTACTTC. Combining the CDR3 with reference TRBV19 and TRBJ2-7 gives the whole variable domain DGGITQSPKYLFRKEGQNVTLSCEQNLNHDAMYWYRQDPGQGLRLIYYSQIVNDFQKGDIAEGYSVSREKKESFPLTVTSAQKNPTAFYLCASSPVTSGPTYEQYFGPGTRLTVT.

This clone has just one count. CDR3 residues: CASGRLAGVRSYNEQFF. CDR3 nucleotides: TGTGCTAGTGGGAGACTAGCGGGGGTACGCTCCTACAATGAGCAGTTCTTC. This chain links TRBV12-5 with TRBJ2-1; 12 bases fit TRBD2. CDR1 is LGHNT, CDR2 FRNRAP, per germline. This CDR3 is 17 amino acids long. The junction had 6 bases not matched to a gene; V was cut back by 6 bases and J by 0 bases.

V and J are TRBV4-3 and TRBJ2-3, with a tentative D call TRBD1 (6 bases). The V and J ends lost 2 bases and 0 bases respectively, with 12 bases between them. CDR1 and CDR2 from the germline V gene are LGHNA and YSLEER. The CDR3 loop spans 16 amino acids. The CDR3 DNA sequence: TGCGCCAGCAGCCAACTAACAGGGCTAAGCACAGATACGCAGTATTTT. Protein: CASSQLTGLSTDTQYF.

The chain links TRBV6-1 to TRBJ2-3; 7 nucleotides match TRBD1. CDR1 is MNHNS, CDR2 SASEGT, per germline. This CDR3 spans 16 amino acids. Trimming at V came to 0 bases and at J to 3 bases, leaving 6 bases not matched to a gene. The CDR3 region is CASSEAPGGGTDTQYF. The CDR3 DNA reads as TGTGCCAGCAGTGAAGCTCCAGGGGGTGGGACAGATACGCAGTATTTT.

This clone was counted once. The chain links TRBV7-2 to TRBJ2-1; D uncertain. The CDR3 has 14 amino acids. The germline gives CDR1 SGHTA, CDR2 FQGNSA. Trimming stripped 3 bases from V and 10 bases from J, with 16 bases between. CDR3 in amino acids: CASSFPAVFEEQFF. The CDR3 DNA sequence: TGTGCCAGCAGCTTCCCGGCGGTCTTTGAGGAGCAGTTCTTC.

The chain joins TRBV5-1 to TRBJ2-2, with TRBD2 matching over 11 bases. The CDR3 loop spans 17 amino acids. The V and J ends lost 1 base and 5 bases, in that order; junction bases with no gene match: 7. Per the germline V gene, CDR1 is SGHRS and CDR2 is YFSETQ. The CDR3 DNA sequence: TGCGCCAGCAGCTTGACTAGCGGGAGTGGTGGGACCGGGGAGCTGTTTTTT. Protein product: CASSLTSGSGGTGELFF.

The V gene is TRBV9, the J gene TRBJ2-3; 7 positions agree with TRBD1. The germline gives CDR1 SGDLS, CDR2 YYNGEE. J lost 5 bases, V lost 1 base, and 7 bases had no gene match. The CDR3 extends over 15 amino acids. CDR3 DNA sequence: TGTGCCAGCAGCGTACAGGGGGTGGTCAGAGATACGCAGTATTTT. Encoded protein: CASSVQGVVRDTQYF.

The chain employs TRBV7-9 and TRBJ1-1, with TRBD1 matching 8 bases. J lost 1 base, V lost 5 bases, and 6 bases had no gene match. Germline-derived CDR1 and CDR2 are SEHNR and FQNEAQ (reference sequence). This CDR3 is 15 amino acids long. As DNA, the CDR3 is TGTGCCAGCAGCGCCGGACAGGGCCAGAACACTGAAGCTTTCTTT. Translating it yields CASSAGQGQNTEAFF.

The chain links TRBV4-3 to TRBJ2-1; maybe TRBD2 (5 bases). The CDR3 loop spans 17 amino acids. The V gene lost 0 bases and the J gene lost 0 bases, with 12 bases spanning the gap. CDR1 is LGHNA, CDR2 YSLEER, per germline. Here the CDR3 reads CASSQDGSGISYNEQFF. CDR3 nucleotide sequence: TGCGCCAGCAGCCAAGATGGATCGGGAATCTCCTACAATGAGCAGTTCTTC.

This chain joins TRBV7-9 and TRBJ2-3, with D maybe TRBD2 (5 bases). V gave up 5 bases and J gave up 2 bases, with 17 bases separating them. The length of the CDR3 is 16 residues. The germline CDR1 and CDR2 sequences are SEHNR and FQNEAQ (reference sequence). The CDR3 reads CASSPRPGTPTDTQYF. The CDR3 DNA follows: TGTGCCAGCAGCCCCAGGCCGGGAACCCCCACAGATACGCAGTATTTT.

This clone was observed once. J is TRBJ2-2 and V is TRBV11-3, with D uncertain. The CDR3 totals 12 residues. Germline assignment: CDR1 SGHNT and CDR2 YENEEA. With 5 bases removed from V and 1 base from J, the gap between germline ends came to 2 bases. The CDR3 DNA sequence: TGTGCCAGCAGCCGGAACACCGGGGAGCTGTTTTTT. It specifies CASSRNTGELFF.

The chain is built from TRBV27 and TRBJ2-1; D is possibly TRBD2 (5 bases). This CDR3 has 13 amino acids. In germline, CDR1 is MNHEY, CDR2 SMNVEV (reference sequence). The V gene lost 5 bases and the J gene lost 5 bases, with 10 bases spanning the gap. The CDR3 bases are TGTGCCAGCAGTGCAGGACTTCACAATGAGCAGTTCTTC. Encoded protein: CASSAGLHNEQFF.

The V gene is TRBV28, the J gene TRBJ2-7; a weak D match, TRBD1 (6 bases). Trimming removed 6 bases at V and 10 bases at J, with 19 bases between. Per germline, CDR1 MDHEN and CDR2 SYDVKM. The CDR3 covers 13 residues. CDR3 region: CASRDRDLRGQYF. In DNA form, the CDR3 reads TGTGCCAGCAGGGACAGAGACTTACGAGGACAGTACTTC.

This sequence joins TRBV11-3 and TRBJ2-1; maybe TRBD2 (6 bases). The CDR3 runs to 16 residues. Between the trimmed V and J ends, which lost 4 bases and 0 bases, there was a span of 13 bases. CDR1 and CDR2 from the germline V gene are SGHNT and YENEEA. CDR3 protein: CASSSRVGLSYNEQFF. CDR3 DNA sequence: TGTGCCAGCAGCTCGAGGGTGGGACTCTCCTACAATGAGCAGTTCTTC.

The gene calls are TRBV5-6 and TRBJ2-3, with 7 bases identical to TRBD2. Germline assignment: CDR1 SGHDT and CDR2 YYEEEE. The V gene end was trimmed by 0 bases and the J gene end by 6 bases; junction bases not matched to a gene: 7. The CDR3 is 15 amino acids. The CDR3 loop reads CASSLVPLASDTQYF. CDR3 bases: TGTGCCAGCAGCTTGGTCCCACTAGCGTCGGATACGCAGTATTTT. Full variable domain (outside the CDR3, taken from reference TRBV5-6 and TRBJ2-3): DAGVTQSPTHLIKTRGQQVTLRCSPKSGHDTVSWYQQALGQGPQFIFQYYEEEERQRGNFPDRFSGHQFPNYSSELNVNALLLGDSALYLCASSLVPLASDTQYFGPGTRLTVL.

The V call is TRBV6-6, the J call TRBJ1-4; 7 bases are shared with TRBD1. V dropped 8 bases and J dropped 6; count of bases not matched to a gene: 6. This CDR3 contains 13 residues. Germline values: CDR1 MNHNY, CDR2 SVGAGI (reference sequence). In DNA, the CDR3 is TGTGCCAGCGAAGACAGGGATGATGAAAAACTGTTTTTT. This sequence encodes CASEDRDDEKLFF.

A single count supports this clone. The V gene is TRBV19, the J gene TRBJ2-1, with TRBD1 identical over 7 bases. V lost 3 bases, J lost 5 bases, and 7 bases stayed unmatched. The V gene's germline CDR1 is LNHDA and CDR2 SQIVND (reference sequence). This CDR3 spans 15 amino acids. CDR3: CASSIPWDSNNEQFF. Written as DNA, the CDR3 is TGTGCCAGTAGTATCCCCTGGGACAGCAACAATGAGCAGTTCTTC.

The genes are TRBV28 and TRBJ1-1, with D tentatively TRBD1 (5 bases). Germline assignment: CDR1 MDHEN and CDR2 SYDVKM. This CDR3 comprises 12 residues. Trimming took 5 bases from V and 7 from J, leaving 11 bases between them. The CDR3 coding sequence is TGTGCCAGCAGTATCCCGGGGGGTGAAGCTTTCTTT. Its translation: CASSIPGGEAFF.

The gene calls are TRBV2 and TRBJ1-4; TRBD1 agrees at 10 bases. The CDR3 sequence is 14 residues long. Germline CDR1 SNHLY, CDR2 FYNNEI. V lost 6 bases to trimming and J lost 7 bases; unmatched junction nucleotides: 5. CDR3 region: CASRGGTGVEKLFF. As DNA, the CDR3 is TGTGCCAGCAGGGGGGGGACAGGGGTTGAAAAACTGTTTTTT.

The chain uses TRBV6-6 and TRBJ1-2, with D perhaps TRBD1 (6 bases). This CDR3 spans 16 amino acids. V was cut by 6 bases and J by 2 bases, with 19 bases left in between. Germline CDR1 reads MNHNY; CDR2 reads SVGAGI (reference sequence). The CDR3 DNA reads TGTGCCAGCAGCCGCCCCCAACAGGGCCTGAACTATGGCTACACCTTC. This gives the protein CASSRPQQGLNYGYTF.

The chain couples TRBV18 to TRBJ2-5; 8 bases fit TRBD1. Per the germline V gene, CDR1 is KGHSH and CDR2 is LQKENI. This CDR3 is 14 amino acids long. V lost 6 bases and J lost 1; bases outside the gene matches: 4. The CDR3 sequence: CASSPTGAQETQYF. CDR3 nucleotide sequence: TGTGCCAGCTCGCCGACAGGGGCCCAAGAGACCCAGTACTTC. The complete variable domain, with remaining parts taken from reference TRBV18 and TRBJ2-5, reads NAGVMQNPRHLVRRRGQEARLRCSPMKGHSHVYWYRQLPEEGLKFMVYLQKENIIDESGMPKERFSAEFPKEGPSILRIQQVVRGDSAAYFCASSPTGAQETQYFGPGTRLLVL.